The T cell receptor (beta chain) described here comes from a study of blood T cell repertoires in COVID-19. Turning to the study itself: Researchers got acute and convalescent COVID-19 samples from the United States, Italy and Spain.

This clone was seen only once. Methods used by the authors: Reference gene primer amplification yielded estimated nucleated cell counts. Only in-frame clones appear in the TCRdb table, and some are missing; sequencing was by immunoSEQ multiplex PCR. That table gives V, J and clone size, and the DNA gave D and trimming. There are 45,000 to 55,000 clones in the sample; approximately 88% occur only once, and roughly 2% lies in the top ten. Trimming removed 3 bases at V and 6 bases at J, with 16 bases between. CDR1 is MNHEY, CDR2 SMNVEV, per germline (reference sequence). This CDR3 has 15 amino acids. The rearrangement links TRBV27 to TRBJ2-3, with D possibly TRBD1 on 5 matching bases. The TCR was taken from a human donor in a cohort sampled during active COVID-19. Sequencing input: peripheral blood. CDR3: CASSLVAGKGDTQYF. The CDR3 bases are TGTGCCAGCAGTTTGGTGGCAGGGAAAGGGGATACGCAGTATTTT.